This record concerns one TCR beta chain sequence. With 3 bases removed from V and 7 bases from J, the gap between germline ends came to 19 bases. CDR1 is DFQATT and CDR2 is SNEGSKA in the germline V gene (reference sequence). CDR3 length: 16 residues. The data were obtained in a study of T cells in Graves' hyperthyroidism and ophthalmopathy. It was RNA transcripts that yielded the amplified TCR beta CDR3 regions. HTBI primers were used for first-round RT-PCR of the TCR CDR3. TCRdb passed the multiplex PCR reads through MiXCR, listing each CDR3 protein once. The table has 370,000 or so distinct CDR3 sequences, approximately 14% seen once; the top ten hold about 30%.

The chain recombines TRBV20-1 with TRBJ1-6; no reliable D call. Sequenced material: blood. This TCR was sampled from a woman under 30 with Graves' hyperthyroidism that later progressed to Graves' ophthalmopathy. CDR3: CSASALRAWTNSPLHF. Written as DNA, the CDR3 is TGCAGTGCTAGTGCTCTCCGGGCCTGGACGAATTCACCCCTCCACTTT.